The 27 T cell receptor beta chains presented below share a single source sample, sequenced in a study of T cell repertoires in cytomegalovirus infection. Each CDR3 protein gets one entry after TCRdb re-called the reads with MiXCR. The repertoire holds approximately 500,000 distinct CDR3 sequences, with 16% as singletons. The sample comprised CD8+ T cells from PBMCs. The receptors here all came from a human donor in good health (CMV status not recorded). Some clones in this sample may be carry-over from other donors' samples.

The V gene is TRBV11-2, the J gene TRBJ1-1; 9 nucleotides align to TRBD1. V lost 5 bases to trimming and J lost 0 bases; unmatched junction nucleotides: 7. CDR3 length: 16 residues. Germline CDR1 SGHAT, CDR2 FQNNGV. The CDR3 nucleotides read TGTGCCAGCAGCCCATGGGACAGGGAAATGAACACTGAAGCTTTCTTT. It codes for CASSPWDREMNTEAFF.

The chain combines TRBV28 with TRBJ2-7; 8 bases are shared with TRBD1. CDR1 is MDHEN and CDR2 is SYDVKM in the germline V gene. The CDR3 loop spans 16 amino acids. Germline trimming cut 7 bases from V and 0 bases from J; bases unmatched to any gene: 11. CDR3: CASKFGTGLSSYEQYF. The DNA for the CDR3 is TGTGCCAGCAAATTTGGGACAGGCCTTAGCTCCTACGAGCAGTACTTC.

Only a few counts were recorded for this clonotype. This sequence joins TRBV3-1 and TRBJ2-5; D is undetermined. The CDR3 runs to 15 residues. Germline assignment: CDR1 LGHDT and CDR2 YNNKEL (reference sequence). Trimming stripped 0 bases from V and 3 bases from J, with 11 bases between. CDR3 nucleotide sequence: TGTGCCAGCAGCCAAGAAAAAGAGACCGAAGAGACCCAGTACTTC. This translates into CASSQEKETEETQYF.

This clonotype has at least ten counts. The rearrangement links TRBV7-6 to TRBJ1-6, with D unclear. This CDR3 spans 17 amino acids. The germline V gene has CDR1 SGHVS and CDR2 FNYEAQ. V dropped 5 bases and J dropped 1 base, with 15 bases sitting between them. In nucleotides, the CDR3 is TGTGCCAGCAGCCTGTGGGGTCCAGGTTCCTATAATTCACCCCTCCACTTT. This translates into CASSLWGPGSYNSPLHF.

At least ten counts were recorded for this clonotype. The rearrangement links TRBV6-1 to TRBJ2-1, with 7 positions matching TRBD2. V lost 7 bases, J lost 4 bases, and 19 bases stayed unmatched. The germline gives CDR1 MNHNS, CDR2 SASEGT. This CDR3 comprises 18 residues. The CDR3 bases are TGTGCCAGCATGGCATTGGTAGCGGGTGGGGTCATTTACAATGAGCAGTTCTTC. It specifies CASMALVAGGVIYNEQFF.

On this clonotype itself: This sequence may be a read error, since a much larger clone differs from it by one base. The gene calls are TRBV24-1 and TRBJ2-2; possibly TRBD1 or TRBD2 for D (5 bases each). Germline CDR1 KGHDR, CDR2 SFDVKD. V lost 5 bases and J lost 9, with 15 bases in between. The CDR3 is 14 amino acids. Here the CDR3 DNA reads TGTGCCACCAGTGGGCCGGGACCTACCAGGGAGCTGTTTTTT. Its translation is CATSGPGPTRELFF.

With respect to this clonotype: It is likely a read error, because the conserved phenylalanine at the end of the CDR3 is missing. The rearrangement links TRBV5-4 to TRBJ2-7; 8 bases map to TRBD1. This CDR3 contains 15 residues. The V gene end was trimmed by 4 bases and the J gene end by 0 bases; junction bases not matched to a gene: 6. Germline values: CDR1 SGHNT, CDR2 YYREEE (reference sequence). CDR3 nucleotides: TGTGCCAGCAGCGCCCGGGACAGGCCCTCCTACGAGCAGTACTTA. Translating it yields CASSARDRPSYEQYL.

On this clonotype itself: The conserved final phenylalanine or tryptophan is absent from the CDR3, which likely points to a read error. The chain is built from TRBV5-1 and TRBJ2-1; 12 bases line up with TRBD1. After removal of 4 bases from V and 8 bases from J, the junction contained 7 bases not matched to a gene. This CDR3 has 15 amino acids. CDR1 SGHRS and CDR2 YFSETQ come from the germline V gene. DNA of the CDR3: TGCGCCAGCAGCACCGGGACAGGGGGCGGAGATGAGCAGTTCTTA. It is translated as CASSTGTGGGDEQFL.

This clonotype appeared many times. The V and J genes are TRBV12-3 or TRBV12-4 and TRBJ2-1; no definite D call. The CDR3 loop spans 15 amino acids. V lost 0 bases and J 5 bases, leaving 11 bases between the germline ends. CDR3 in DNA: TGTGCCAGCAGTTTAGCAGTACGAAGGGACAATGAGCAGTTCTTC. Amino acid sequence: CASSLAVRRDNEQFF.

Here the CDR3 DNA reads TGTGCCAGCAGCCAACAAGGACTAGTTCGCGAGCAGTACTTC. This translates into CASSQQGLVREQYF. The chain has TRBV4-2 and TRBJ2-7, with 7 nucleotides matching TRBD2. Trimming removed 2 bases from V and 6 bases from J; junction bases left unmatched: 7. This CDR3 is built from 14 residues. Germline CDR1 is LGHNA and CDR2 is YNFKEQ.

The rearrangement links TRBV4-2 to TRBJ2-2; D gene ambiguous. Per the germline V gene, CDR1 is LGHNA and CDR2 is YNFKEQ. This CDR3 is 17 amino acids long. Trimming shortened V by 4 bases and J by 2 bases, and 17 bases separated the two germline ends. CDR3 sequence: CASSPAVEKANTGELFF. Here the CDR3 DNA reads TGTGCCAGCAGCCCTGCGGTGGAAAAGGCAAACACCGGGGAGCTGTTTTTT.

The chain employs TRBV24-1 and TRBJ1-4; perhaps TRBD1 as D (5 bases). From germline, CDR1 is KGHDR and CDR2 SFDVKD. Trimming shortened V by 10 bases and J by 8 bases, and 19 bases separated the two germline ends. The CDR3 has 14 residues. The CDR3 bases are TGTGCCACTACGGGAGGGAACAGGCGGGAAAAACTGTTTTTT. This sequence encodes CATTGGNRREKLFF.

This clonotype was seen a few times. The chain joins TRBV24-1 to TRBJ2-2; TRBD1 might be the D (6 bases). Germline V CDR1 and CDR2: KGHDR, SFDVKD. The CDR3 runs 15 residues. With 4 bases removed from V and 2 bases from J, the gap between germline ends came to 10 bases. The chain's CDR3 is CATSDPGTNTGELFF. For the CDR3, the DNA is TGTGCCACCAGTGACCCCGGGACAAACACCGGGGAGCTGTTTTTT.

This clonotype was found many times. V usage is TRBV12-3 or TRBV12-4 and J usage is TRBJ1-5; no clear D. The CDR3 spans 15 residues. V lost 3 bases and J lost 3, with 12 bases in between. CDR3 DNA: TGTGCCAGCAGTTTTCGGGGTAATACCAATCAGCCCCAGCATTTT. Its translation: CASSFRGNTNQPQHF.

This clonotype was found a few times. DNA for the CDR3: TGCGCCAGCAGCCGGACTAGCGGGAGGCTTAGCACAGATACGCAGTATTTT. Translated, it gives CASSRTSGRLSTDTQYF. The chain has TRBV5-1 and TRBJ2-3, with TRBD2 identical over 14 bases. Germline-derived CDR1 and CDR2 are SGHRS and YFSETQ. V dropped 4 bases and J dropped 0; count of bases not matched to a gene: 4. This CDR3 is 17 amino acids long.

This clonotype was detected only once. The CDR3: CASSMDTRTEAFF. The CDR3 DNA reads TGTGCCAGTAGTATGGATACAAGAACTGAAGCTTTCTTT. V is TRBV19 and J is TRBJ1-1; D remains unclear. There are 13 residues in the CDR3. The ends were cut back, 3 bases at V and 5 bases at J, with 10 bases in the middle. The germline gives CDR1 LNHDA, CDR2 SQIVND (reference sequence).

CDR3 in amino acids: CASSPPVAGPPDEQYF. CDR3 nucleotides: TGTGCCAGCAGCCCCCCAGTAGCGGGGCCCCCGGACGAGCAGTACTTC. The chain links TRBV12-3 or TRBV12-4 to TRBJ2-7; 8 bases align to TRBD2. This CDR3 has 16 residues. J lost 5 bases, V lost 6 bases, and 15 bases had no gene match.

This clonotype was detected ten times or more. The rearrangement links TRBV6-1 to TRBJ2-5; D unclear. V was shortened by 6 bases and J by 1 base, with 15 bases between the two germline ends. Germline-derived CDR1 and CDR2 are MNHNS and SASEGT. CDR3 length: 15 residues. In DNA form, the CDR3 reads TGTGCCAGCAGCCCGGGCCCTAACTTCCAAGAGACCCAGTACTTC. It translates to CASSPGPNFQETQYF.

In this sample, this clonotype turned up many times. The chain uses TRBV28 and TRBJ2-5; 7 nucleotides match TRBD1. The germline CDR1 and CDR2 sequences are MDHEN and SYDVKM. V was pared by 10 bases and J by 0 bases, with 11 bases of the junction left unmatched. There are 15 residues in the CDR3. This CDR3 is CATSPGQTHQETQYF. CDR3 DNA: TGTGCCACTTCGCCGGGACAGACACACCAAGAGACCCAGTACTTC.

This clonotype occurred a few times. This chain connects TRBV9 to TRBJ2-7, with D possibly called TRBD1 or TRBD2 (8 bases each). The CDR3 consists of 15 residues. CDR1 is SGDLS and CDR2 is YYNGEE in the germline V gene. Trimming stripped 3 bases from V and 3 bases from J, with 16 bases between. The CDR3 DNA is TGTGCCAGCAGCGAGCACAGGGGGACTAGCTACGAGCAGTACTTC. Translation gives CASSEHRGTSYEQYF.

This clonotype has just a few counts. This could be a read error, since a much larger clone is one nucleotide away. The chain carries TRBV27 and TRBJ2-2; tentatively, D is TRBD1 or TRBD2 (6 bases each). The V and J ends lost 8 bases and 4 bases respectively, with 8 bases between them. The germline V gene has CDR1 MNHEY and CDR2 SMNVEV (reference sequence). This CDR3 spans 12 amino acids. The CDR3 bases are TGTGCCAGCCGGGGGCTCACCGGGGAGCTGTTTTTT. This translates into CASRGLTGELFF.

In this sample, this clonotype turned up many times. This chain links TRBV2 with TRBJ2-3, with unresolved D. Germline CDR1 SNHLY, CDR2 FYNNEI. The CDR3 contains 15 residues. Trimming removed 8 bases from V and 0 bases from J, with 15 bases in between. The CDR3 is CASPLSVRSTDTQYF. As DNA, the CDR3 is TGTGCCAGCCCCCTAAGCGTGAGGAGCACAGATACGCAGTATTTT.

This clonotype was counted many times. DNA of the CDR3: TGTGCCAGCAGCACGGACAGAAACTATGGCTACACCTTC. This codes for CASSTDRNYGYTF. The V call is TRBV6-1, the J call TRBJ1-2, with D possibly TRBD1 on 6 matching bases. There are 13 residues in the CDR3. The germline gives CDR1 MNHNS, CDR2 SASEGT. The V and J ends lost 6 bases and 2 bases respectively, with 10 bases between them.

The genes are TRBV27 and TRBJ1-5; no clear D gene. The CDR3 loop spans 15 amino acids. Trimming shortened V by 3 bases and J by 2 bases, and 11 bases separated the two germline ends. The germline V gene encodes CDR1 MNHEY and CDR2 SMNVEV (reference sequence). This CDR3 reads CASSFSGSGNQPQHF. For the CDR3, the DNA is TGTGCCAGCAGTTTCTCGGGATCGGGCAATCAGCCCCAGCATTTT.

The sample holds many counts of this clonotype. The DNA of the CDR3 is TGTGCCAGCAGCTCCTCCGACAGGGGGCCCTACGAGCAGTACTTC. Its translation: CASSSSDRGPYEQYF. The chain combines TRBV7-6 with TRBJ2-7; TRBD1 agrees at 10 bases. The length of the CDR3 is 15 residues. Germline CDR1 and CDR2: SGHVS and FNYEAQ. J lost 2 bases, V lost 4 bases, and 5 bases had no gene match. Variable domain in full (rest from reference TRBV7-6 and TRBJ2-7): GAGVSQSPRYKVTKRGQDVALRCDPISGHVSLYWYRQALGQGPEFLTYFNYEAQQDKSGLPNDRFSAERPEGSISTLTIQRTEQRDSAMYRCASSSSDRGPYEQYFGPGTRLTVT.

This clonotype was detected many times. The chain employs TRBV4-1 and TRBJ1-1; TRBD1 matches 7 bases. With 4 bases clipped from V and 5 bases from J, the junction kept 7 bases outside the gene matches. The CDR3 totals 14 residues. CDR1 is MGHRA, CDR2 YSYEKL, per germline. The CDR3 region is CASSPGTVETEAFF. The CDR3 bases are TGCGCCAGCAGCCCCGGGACAGTGGAAACTGAAGCTTTCTTT.

This clonotype has a count of ten or more. This chain uses TRBV7-2 with TRBJ2-7; possibly TRBD1 for D (5 bases). V was shortened by 5 bases and J by 7 bases, with 15 bases between the two germline ends. Germline CDR1 reads SGHTA; CDR2 reads FQGNSA. CDR3 length: 13 residues. Written as DNA, the CDR3 is TGTGCCAGCAGCCCCAACTGGGGCTGGGAGCAGTACTTC. This sequence encodes CASSPNWGWEQYF. The whole variable domain, filled in from reference TRBV7-2 and TRBJ2-7, reads GAGVSQSPSNKVTEKGKDVELRCDPISGHTALYWYRQSLGQGLEFLIYFQGNSAPDKSGLPSDRFSAERTGGSVSTLTIQRTQQEDSAVYLCASSPNWGWEQYFGPGTRLTVT.